These 10 T cell receptor beta chains came from one sample sequenced in a study of identical twins. TCRdb re-analysed the 5' RACE reads in MiXCR, keeping a single row per CDR3 protein. The table records fewer than 900,000 distinct CDR3 sequences, 21% of them present only once. This sample also appeared in a second study, on T cells expressing NK-cell markers.

The specimen was PBMCs. The receptors shown here come from a woman aged 18-29 years in good health.

This clonotype came up a few times. V gene TRBV20-1 combines with J gene TRBJ2-1; 12 nucleotides line up with TRBD2. Trimming cost V 2 bases and J 9 bases; bases outside gene matches: 8. Germline loops: CDR1 DFQATT, CDR2 SNEGSKA (reference sequence). The CDR3 is made up of 15 amino acids. The CDR3 region is CSARKTSGRTGEQFF. The CDR3 bases are TGCAGTGCTAGAAAGACTAGCGGGAGAACCGGTGAGCAGTTCTTC.

This chain links TRBV20-1 with TRBJ1-5; unclear D gene. Between the trimmed V and J ends, which lost 5 bases and 1 base, there was a span of 9 bases. In germline, CDR1 is DFQATT, CDR2 SNEGSKA (reference sequence). CDR3 length equals 13 residues. CDR3 loop: CSAGGRSNQPQHF. The CDR3 DNA sequence: TGCAGTGCTGGAGGACGGAGCAATCAGCCCCAGCATTTT.

The chain has TRBV29-1 and TRBJ1-5; perhaps TRBD1 as D (6 bases). Trimming removed 5 bases from V and 0 bases from J, with 11 bases in between. Germline V gives CDR1 SQVTM, CDR2 ANQGSEA. There are 14 residues in the CDR3. This CDR3 is CSVQGKDSNQPQHF. The DNA for the CDR3 is TGCAGCGTTCAGGGGAAAGATAGCAATCAGCCCCAGCATTTT.

CDR3 sequence: CASSQERAYSYNEQFF. The CDR3 DNA reads TGTGCCAGCAGCCAAGAACGGGCTTATTCCTACAATGAGCAGTTCTTC. The chain couples TRBV4-2 to TRBJ2-1; D gene unclear. Germline CDR1 LGHNA, CDR2 YNFKEQ. The CDR3 loop spans 16 amino acids. With 0 bases removed from V and 1 base from J, the gap between germline ends came to 10 bases.

This chain links TRBV20-1 with TRBJ2-1, with TRBD2 matching over 14 bases. V was pared by 1 base and J by 2 bases, with 4 bases of the junction left unmatched. CDR3 size: 17 residues. Germline V CDR1 and CDR2: DFQATT, SNEGSKA (reference sequence). CDR3: CSARGLAGGITYNEQFF. The CDR3 DNA is TGCAGTGCTAGAGGACTAGCGGGAGGGATAACCTACAATGAGCAGTTCTTC.

The gene calls are TRBV25-1 and TRBJ2-1; TRBD2 matches at 10 bases. This CDR3 has 13 amino acids. V was clipped by 7 bases and J by 6 bases; unmatched bases: 3. CDR1 MGHDK and CDR2 SYGVNS come from the germline V gene. The CDR3 nucleotides are TGTGCCAGCAAAGCGGGAGGGCCCAATGAGCAGTTCTTC. It specifies CASKAGGPNEQFF.

This clonotype was observed at least ten times. The rearrangement joins TRBV20-1 to TRBJ1-2; D call uncertain. The CDR3 spans 13 residues. Per germline, CDR1 DFQATT and CDR2 SNEGSKA (reference sequence). V was trimmed by 4 bases and J by 0 bases, leaving 9 bases between them. The CDR3 nucleotides are TGCAGTGCTACCATGACAACTAACTATGGCTACACCTTC. This translates into CSATMTTNYGYTF.

In this sample, this clonotype turned up many times. The genes are TRBV6-1 and TRBJ2-4, with 7 positions matching TRBD2. The ends lost 5 bases at V and 0 bases at J; junction bases unmatched: 7. The germline V gene has CDR1 MNHNS and CDR2 SASEGT. This CDR3 comprises 16 residues. The CDR3 DNA reads as TGTGCCAGCAGTCCAATTTTAGCGGGAGCCAAAAACATTCAGTACTTC. Translated, it gives CASSPILAGAKNIQYF.

This clonotype has a handful of counts. The chain uses TRBV9 and TRBJ2-7; D gene uncertain. CDR1 and CDR2 from the germline V gene are SGDLS and YYNGEE. CDR3 length: 9 amino acids. Trimming took off 3 bases at V and 13 bases at J, with 8 bases between the two ends. CDR3: CASSALLYF. The CDR3 DNA follows: TGTGCCAGCAGCGCCCTTCTCTACTTC.

This clonotype was found many times. The chain carries TRBV12-3 or TRBV12-4 and TRBJ2-7; 8 bases match TRBD1. V trimming: 6 bases; J trimming: 0 bases; junction bases outside the gene matches: 7. The CDR3 extends over 15 amino acids. The CDR3 spells CASSYYGQGSYEQYF. The CDR3, as DNA: TGTGCCAGCAGCTATTACGGACAGGGCTCCTACGAGCAGTACTTC.